This T cell receptor beta chain was documented in a study of technical replicates of blood from a handful of donors. The protocol was immunoSEQ multiplex PCR, while the TCRdb copy is restricted to in-frame clones and leaves out a portion. The sample shows tens of thousands of clones, 90% to 95% of them seen only once. CDR1 is MDHEN, CDR2 SYDVKM, per germline. This CDR3 has 13 amino acids. The ends were cut back, 3 bases at V and 6 bases at J, with 9 bases in the middle. The TCR originated in a human donor in good health. The chain uses TRBV28 and TRBJ1-5, with D perhaps matching TRBD1 (5 bases). Input material: T cells isolated from PBMCs. The chain's CDR3 is CASSFWDSQPQHF. The DNA of the CDR3 is TGTGCCAGCAGTTTTTGGGACTCTCAGCCCCAGCATTTT.